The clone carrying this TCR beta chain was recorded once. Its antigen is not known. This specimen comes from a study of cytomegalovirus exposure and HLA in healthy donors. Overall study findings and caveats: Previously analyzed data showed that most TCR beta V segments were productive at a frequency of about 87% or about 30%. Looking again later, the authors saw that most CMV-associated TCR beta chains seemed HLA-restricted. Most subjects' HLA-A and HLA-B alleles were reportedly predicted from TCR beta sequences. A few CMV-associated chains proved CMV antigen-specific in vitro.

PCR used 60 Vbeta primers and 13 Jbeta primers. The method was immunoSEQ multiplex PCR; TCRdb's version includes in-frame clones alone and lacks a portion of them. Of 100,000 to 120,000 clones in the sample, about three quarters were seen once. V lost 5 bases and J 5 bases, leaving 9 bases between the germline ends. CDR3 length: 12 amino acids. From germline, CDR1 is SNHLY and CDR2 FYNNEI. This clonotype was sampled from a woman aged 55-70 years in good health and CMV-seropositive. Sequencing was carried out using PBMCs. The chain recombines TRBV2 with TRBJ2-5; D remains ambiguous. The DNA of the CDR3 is TGTGCCAGCAGTCCAGGATTGGAGACCCAGTACTTC. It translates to CASSPGLETQYF.